This T cell receptor beta chain came from a study of cytomegalovirus exposure and HLA in healthy donors. Study-level background: Some 85 million unique TCRs, all from HLA-typed donors, were included in an early release of the data. Assignment to the Caucasian-associated ancestry cluster applied to approximately 80% of the approximately 360 genotyped donors. Points from the study as a whole: Reports state that TCR beta sequences accurately predicted most subjects' HLA-A and HLA-B alleles.

CDR1 and CDR2 from the germline V gene are DFQATT and SNEGSKA (reference sequence). Trimming cost V 2 bases and J 3 bases, with 5 bases left between them. The CDR3 sequence is 11 residues long. 60 Vbeta and 13 Jbeta primers were used in PCR. The table came from immunoSEQ multiplex PCR; TCRdb's copy has only in-frame clones and leaves some out. The sample contains 110,000 to 150,000 clones, 9.7% of which appear only once. As regards this clone: What it binds is unknown.

The rearrangement uses TRBV20-1 and TRBJ2-7; D ambiguous. This clonotype was obtained from a man in his forties or fifties in good health and CMV-seronegative. The sequenced material came from PBMCs. The CDR3, as DNA: TGCAGTGCTAGAAACAGCTACGAGCAGTACTTC. As protein: CSARNSYEQYF.